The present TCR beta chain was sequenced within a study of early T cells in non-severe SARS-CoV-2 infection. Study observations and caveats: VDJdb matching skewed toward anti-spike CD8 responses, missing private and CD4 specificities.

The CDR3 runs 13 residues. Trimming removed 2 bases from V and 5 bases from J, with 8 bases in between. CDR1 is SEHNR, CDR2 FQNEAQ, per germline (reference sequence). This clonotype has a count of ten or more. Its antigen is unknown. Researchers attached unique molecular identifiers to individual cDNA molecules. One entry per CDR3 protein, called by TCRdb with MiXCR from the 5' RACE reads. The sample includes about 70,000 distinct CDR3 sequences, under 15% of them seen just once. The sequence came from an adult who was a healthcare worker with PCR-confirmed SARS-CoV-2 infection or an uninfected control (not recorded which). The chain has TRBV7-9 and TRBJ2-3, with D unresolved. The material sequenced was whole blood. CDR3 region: CASSLLLVDTQYF. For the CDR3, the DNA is TGTGCCAGCAGCTTACTTTTGGTAGATACGCAGTATTTT. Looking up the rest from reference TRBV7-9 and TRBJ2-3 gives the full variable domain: DTGVSQNPRHKITKRGQNVTFRCDPISEHNRLYWYRQTLGQGPEFLTYFQNEAQLEKSRLLSDRFSAERPKGSFSTLEIQRTEQGDSAMYLCASSLLLVDTQYFGPGTRLTVL.